Presented here are 25 T cell receptor beta chains from one specimen sequenced in a study of shared T cell receptors in the human thymus. Profiled with immunoSEQ multiplex PCR; TCRdb holds only in-frame clones, not every one. The table includes roughly 710,000 clones, approximately 85% detected once. These data are also associated with another study on human thymus T cells.

The sequenced sample was thymocytes. These receptors all come from a girl under three years old with a congenital heart defect.

This chain uses TRBV5-6 with TRBJ1-1; D may be TRBD1 (6 bases). Germline values: CDR1 SGHDT, CDR2 YYEEEE. The CDR3 is made up of 16 amino acids. V lost 2 bases to trimming and J lost 2 bases, with 16 bases between them. The CDR3 DNA reads as TGTGCCAGCAGCTTTTGGCCGTACAGGGAAAACACTGAAGCTTTCTTT. It is translated as CASSFWPYRENTEAFF.

This clone appeared a single time. The chain is built from TRBV5-5 and TRBJ1-2, with TRBD1 identical over 7 bases. CDR1 is SGHKS, CDR2 YYEKEE, per germline (reference sequence). The CDR3 sequence is 14 residues long. J gave up 14 bases and V 2 bases, and 15 bases lay outside the gene matches. CDR3 coding DNA: TGTGCCAGCAGCTTACGAGACAGGGACCCCATCAGGACCTTC. Amino acid sequence: CASSLRDRDPIRTF.

V and J are TRBV6-1 and TRBJ1-2; 9 nucleotides match TRBD1. CDR3 size: 15 residues. Trimming at V came to 6 bases and at J to 6 bases, leaving 11 bases not matched to a gene. The germline V gene has CDR1 MNHNS and CDR2 SASEGT. CDR3 loop: CASRRNRTGDHGYTF. Here the CDR3 DNA reads TGTGCCAGCAGACGAAACCGGACAGGGGACCATGGCTACACCTTC.

V is TRBV6-6 and J is TRBJ1-1; tentative D call: TRBD1 (5 bases). The CDR3 totals 13 residues. Germline values: CDR1 MNHNY, CDR2 SVGAGI (reference sequence). Trimming pared 7 bases from V and 3 bases from J, leaving 12 bases between. Here the CDR3 DNA reads TGTGCCAGCACCCCGGGAGGGGACACTGAAGCTTTCTTT. It yields the protein CASTPGGDTEAFF.

In its sample, this clone was seen once. J is TRBJ1-1 and V is TRBV27; the D is unclear. CDR3 length: 13 residues. Germline V gives CDR1 MNHEY, CDR2 SMNVEV (reference sequence). Trimming removed 3 bases at V and 4 bases at J, with 9 bases between. CDR3 sequence (DNA): TGTGCCAGCAGTTTTAACCCTATCACTGAAGCTTTCTTT. This gives the protein CASSFNPITEAFF.

The rearrangement joins TRBV6-5 to TRBJ2-7; a possible D gene is TRBD1 (6 bases). Germline V gene sequence: CDR1 MNHEY, CDR2 SVGAGI. This CDR3 region has 14 residues. V lost 5 bases, J lost 4 bases, and 15 bases lay in between. The CDR3 is CASSARGDRYEQYF. The CDR3, as DNA: TGTGCCAGCAGTGCCAGGGGCGACAGATACGAGCAGTACTTC.

The V gene is TRBV20-1, the J gene TRBJ2-1; 8 bases match TRBD1. Germline lookup yields CDR1 DFQATT and CDR2 SNEGSKA (reference sequence). Trimming took 7 bases from V and 6 from J; bases not matched to a gene: 2. The CDR3 runs 11 residues. CDR3 in amino acids: CSVGTGNEQFF. The CDR3 DNA sequence: TGCAGTGTCGGGACAGGCAATGAGCAGTTCTTC.

The rearrangement uses TRBV4-1 and TRBJ1-3; 8 bases align to TRBD1. In germline, CDR1 is MGHRA, CDR2 YSYEKL. The CDR3 sequence is 22 residues long. The V gene end was trimmed by 2 bases and the J gene end by 0 bases; junction bases not matched to a gene: 21. As DNA, the CDR3 is TGCGCCAGCAGCCAATTCGGACCGGGACAGGACCTTTCTGAATCCTCTGGAAACACCATATATTTT. The encoded protein is CASSQFGPGQDLSESSGNTIYF.

V and J are TRBV6-5 and TRBJ1-6; D is perhaps TRBD1 (5 bases). This CDR3 has 15 residues. V shed 0 bases and J shed 8 bases, with 11 bases lying between them. Germline-derived CDR1 and CDR2 are MNHEY and SVGAGI. The CDR3 DNA sequence: TGTGCCAGCAGTTACTCCGGGACTAGGTATTCACCCCTCCACTTT. Translated: CASSYSGTRYSPLHF.

Regarding this clone: The sample has other DNA sequences that encode this CDR3 too. The chain combines TRBV5-4 with TRBJ2-5; 11 bases agree with TRBD2. Germline V gives CDR1 SGHNT, CDR2 YYREEE (reference sequence). CDR3 length equals 15 residues. The J segment lost 2 bases and the V segment lost 0 bases, leaving 0 bases of the junction unmatched. CDR3 residues: CASSLGLAGQETQYF. CDR3 DNA: TGTGCCAGCAGCTTGGGACTAGCGGGGCAAGAGACCCAGTACTTC.

The chain recombines TRBV7-2 with TRBJ1-2; 7 positions match TRBD1. Germline V CDR1 and CDR2: SGHTA, FQGNSA. This CDR3 comprises 14 residues. Trimming removed 2 bases from V and 8 bases from J; junction bases left unmatched: 8. CDR3 DNA sequence: TGTGCCAGCAGCTTACGCGGGACAGAGAAGGGCTACACCTTC. This codes for CASSLRGTEKGYTF.

This chain connects TRBV4-3 to TRBJ2-5; TRBD2 matches at 7 bases. The CDR3 totals 13 residues. J was trimmed by 4 bases and V by 1 base; bases with no gene match: 0. Germline CDR1 and CDR2: LGHNA and YSLEER. CDR3 region: CASSQGGGETQYF. The CDR3 nucleotides read TGCGCCAGCAGCCAAGGGGGGGGAGAGACCCAGTACTTC.

The chain is built from TRBV18 and TRBJ2-5, with 11 bases that match TRBD1. The CDR3 consists of 19 residues. Germline loops: CDR1 KGHSH, CDR2 LQKENI. J lost 6 bases, V lost 2 bases, and 17 bases had no gene match. Here the CDR3 reads CASSPYLPGGQGAGKTQYF. The DNA for the CDR3 is TGTGCCAGCTCACCATACCTGCCGGGAGGACAGGGGGCTGGAAAGACCCAGTACTTC. Combining the CDR3 with reference TRBV18 and TRBJ2-5 gives the whole variable domain NAGVMQNPRHLVRRRGQEARLRCSPMKGHSHVYWYRQLPEEGLKFMVYLQKENIIDESGMPKERFSAEFPKEGPSILRIQQVVRGDSAAYFCASSPYLPGGQGAGKTQYFGPGTRLLVL.

On this clone itself: Other DNA sequences from this sample encode an identical CDR3 as well. The CDR3 coding sequence is TGTGCCAGCAGTTTAGGCTCTTCCAATCAGCCCCAGCATTTT. Translating it yields CASSLGSSNQPQHF. The chain recombines TRBV28 with TRBJ1-5; D call uncertain. Trimming shortened V by 2 bases and J by 3 bases, and 8 bases separated the two germline ends. Per the germline V gene, CDR1 is MDHEN and CDR2 is SYDVKM. The CDR3 spans 14 residues. The full variable domain, its missing parts supplied by reference TRBV28 and TRBJ1-5, is DVKVTQSSRYLVKRTGEKVFLECVQDMDHENMFWYRQDPGLGLRLIYFSYDVKMKEKGDIPEGYSVSREKKERFSLILESASTNQTSMYLCASSLGSSNQPQHFGDGTRLSIL.

About this clone itself: The same CDR3 is also encoded by other DNA sequences in this sample. The rearrangement joins TRBV5-1 to TRBJ2-3; no reliable D call. Between the trimmed V and J ends, which lost 0 bases and 1 base, there was a span of 9 bases. In germline, CDR1 is SGHRS, CDR2 YFSETQ. This CDR3 is 15 amino acids long. DNA for the CDR3: TGCGCCAGCAGCTTGGCTGGGCCCCGCACAGATACGCAGTATTTT. Protein: CASSLAGPRTDTQYF.

V and J are TRBV9 and TRBJ2-1, with D perhaps TRBD2 (6 bases). This CDR3 spans 17 amino acids. V lost 4 bases, J lost 2 bases, and 19 bases lay in between. CDR1 SGDLS and CDR2 YYNGEE come from the germline V gene. The CDR3 reads CASSQNKTRRAYNEQFF. CDR3 nucleotide sequence: TGTGCCAGCAGCCAAAATAAGACTAGAAGGGCCTACAATGAGCAGTTCTTC.

V usage is TRBV29-1 and J usage is TRBJ2-1, with a tentative D call TRBD2 (5 bases). This CDR3 spans 16 amino acids. Per germline, CDR1 SQVTM and CDR2 ANQGSEA. Trimming took 6 bases from V and 5 from J, leaving 23 bases between them. The CDR3 loop reads CSVLRLNPPTNNEQFF. The CDR3 region has the DNA TGCAGCGTCCTCAGACTAAATCCACCTACTAACAATGAGCAGTTCTTC.

As for this clone: Within the sample, other DNA sequences also encode this same CDR3. V is TRBV2 and J is TRBJ1-1; D possibly corresponds to TRBD1 (5 bases). Germline V gene data show CDR1 as SNHLY and CDR2 as FYNNEI. The germline V and J ends were trimmed by 6 bases and 3 bases, with 14 bases remaining between them. The CDR3 extends over 14 amino acids. CDR3 amino acids: CASSGGGDHTEAFF. CDR3 DNA sequence: TGTGCCAGCAGCGGAGGAGGGGACCACACTGAAGCTTTCTTT.

This clone was found once. This chain joins TRBV28 and TRBJ1-2, with TRBD1 identical over 10 bases. With 7 bases clipped from V and 9 bases from J, the junction kept 20 bases outside the gene matches. Germline CDR1 and CDR2: MDHEN and SYDVKM. CDR3 size: 17 residues. CDR3 in amino acids: CASTPPMVSDRGDRYTF. The CDR3 coding sequence is TGTGCCAGCACCCCCCCCATGGTCTCGGACAGGGGGGATCGCTACACCTTC.

The chain has TRBV6-5 and TRBJ2-5, with 7 bases that match TRBD1. The CDR3 has 15 residues. V lost 2 bases, J lost 5 bases, and 8 bases stayed unmatched. CDR1 MNHEY and CDR2 SVGAGI come from the germline V gene. The CDR3 sequence: CASSYETGTSETQYF. The CDR3, as DNA: TGTGCCAGCAGTTACGAGACAGGGACATCGGAGACCCAGTACTTC.

The chain is built from TRBV7-2 and TRBJ1-2; 7 nucleotides match TRBD1. The germline gives CDR1 SGHTA, CDR2 FQGNSA. CDR3 length equals 14 residues. Losses at the gene ends were 2 bases for V and 4 bases for J; bases not matched to a gene: 4. The CDR3 loop is CASSLLDRVYGYTF. The DNA for the CDR3 is TGTGCCAGCAGCTTACTAGACAGGGTCTATGGCTACACCTTC. Together with reference TRBV7-2 and TRBJ1-2, the CDR3 gives the full variable domain: GAGVSQSPSNKVTEKGKDVELRCDPISGHTALYWYRQSLGQGLEFLIYFQGNSAPDKSGLPSDRFSAERTGGSVSTLTIQRTQQEDSAVYLCASSLLDRVYGYTFGSGTRLTVV.

The V gene is TRBV2, the J gene TRBJ2-1, with D maybe TRBD2 (8 bases). The germline CDR1 and CDR2 sequences are SNHLY and FYNNEI. The CDR3 spans 15 residues. V was cut by 11 bases and J by 0 bases, with 17 bases left in between. The CDR3 is CAQGGGGPSYNEQFF. The DNA for the CDR3 is TGTGCCCAAGGGGGCGGGGGGCCCTCCTACAATGAGCAGTTCTTC.

This clone was seen a handful of times. The chain has TRBV15 and TRBJ1-1; D is unresolved. Germline V gene data show CDR1 as LNHNV and CDR2 as YYDKDF (reference sequence). V dropped 0 bases and J dropped 3 bases, with 14 bases sitting between them. The CDR3 runs to 16 residues. The CDR3 protein is CATSRDQRGSHTEAFF. DNA of the CDR3: TGTGCCACCAGCAGAGATCAGAGAGGGTCGCACACTGAAGCTTTCTTT. Full variable domain (rest looked up from reference TRBV15 and TRBJ1-1): DAMVIQNPRYQVTQFGKPVTLSCSQTLNHNVMYWYQQKSSQAPKLLFHYYDKDFNNEADTPDNFQSRRPNTSFCFLDIRSPGLGDTAMYLCATSRDQRGSHTEAFFGQGTRLTVV.

The chain carries TRBV5-6 and TRBJ1-3, with TRBD1 matching over 7 bases. Trimming cost V 0 bases and J 4 bases; bases outside gene matches: 10. Per germline, CDR1 SGHDT and CDR2 YYEEEE. CDR3 length: 17 amino acids. CDR3 protein: CASSLADRARRGNTIYF. As DNA, the CDR3 is TGTGCCAGCAGCTTGGCAGACAGGGCAAGGAGGGGAAACACCATATATTTT.

The chain employs TRBV5-1 and TRBJ1-1; TRBD1 agrees at 8 bases. Germline-derived CDR1 and CDR2 are SGHRS and YFSETQ. With V trimmed by 0 bases and J by 1 base, 14 bases remained unmatched. The CDR3 has 19 amino acids. The CDR3 loop is CASSLVDTSGTGWNTEAFF. CDR3 bases: TGCGCCAGCAGCTTGGTCGACACGTCAGGGACAGGTTGGAACACTGAAGCTTTCTTT.